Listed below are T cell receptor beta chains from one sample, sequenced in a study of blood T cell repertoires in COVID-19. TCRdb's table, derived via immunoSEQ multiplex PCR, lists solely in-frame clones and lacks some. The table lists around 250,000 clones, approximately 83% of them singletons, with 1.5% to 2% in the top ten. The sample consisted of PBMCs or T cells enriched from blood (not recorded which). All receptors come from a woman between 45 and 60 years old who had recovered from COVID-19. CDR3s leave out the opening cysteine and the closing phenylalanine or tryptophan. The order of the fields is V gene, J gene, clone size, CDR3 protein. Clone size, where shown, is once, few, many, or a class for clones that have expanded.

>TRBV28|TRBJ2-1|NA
ASRRQGARNEQF
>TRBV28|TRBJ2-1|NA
ASSPRGGNEQF
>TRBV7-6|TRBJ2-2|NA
ASSLTTGPGITGELF
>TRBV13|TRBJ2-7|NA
ASSSGTSGSVGLYEQY
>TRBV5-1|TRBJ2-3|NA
ASSSSRGTLPSTDTQY
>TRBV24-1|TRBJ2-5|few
ATSRGQPIQETQY
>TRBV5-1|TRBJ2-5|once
ASSFDRRRETQY
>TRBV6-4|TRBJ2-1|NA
ASSDEGLAGMNEQF
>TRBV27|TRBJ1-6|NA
ASSRGLSEVLPLH
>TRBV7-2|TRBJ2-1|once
ASSLRQGNEQF
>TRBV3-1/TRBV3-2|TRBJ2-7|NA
ASSPRRTSGKNEQY
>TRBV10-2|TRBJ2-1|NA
ASSERTGLAYNEQF
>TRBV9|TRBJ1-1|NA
ASSLSTGGKTEAF
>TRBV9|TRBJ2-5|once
ASRRAAMETQY
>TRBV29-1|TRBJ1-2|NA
SVGVRDREGGYT
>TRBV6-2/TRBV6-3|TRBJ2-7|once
ASSYTSGSWNEQY
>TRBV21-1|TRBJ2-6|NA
ASSNHSPGTGSGANVLT
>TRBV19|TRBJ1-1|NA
ASSPGQLNTEAF
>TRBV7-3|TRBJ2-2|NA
ASSLSEEAGELF
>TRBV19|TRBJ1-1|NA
ASSIEGDTEAF